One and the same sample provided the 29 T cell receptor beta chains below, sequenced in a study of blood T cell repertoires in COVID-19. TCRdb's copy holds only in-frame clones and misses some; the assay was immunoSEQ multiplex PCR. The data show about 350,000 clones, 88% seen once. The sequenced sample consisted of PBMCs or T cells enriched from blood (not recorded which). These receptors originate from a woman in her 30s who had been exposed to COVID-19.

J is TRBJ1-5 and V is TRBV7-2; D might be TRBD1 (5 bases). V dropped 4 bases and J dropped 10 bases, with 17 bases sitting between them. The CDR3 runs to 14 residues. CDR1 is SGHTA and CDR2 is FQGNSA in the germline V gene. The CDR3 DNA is TGTGCCAGCAGCTCCGGACACCTTTATAATCCCCAGCATTTT. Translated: CASSSGHLYNPQHF.

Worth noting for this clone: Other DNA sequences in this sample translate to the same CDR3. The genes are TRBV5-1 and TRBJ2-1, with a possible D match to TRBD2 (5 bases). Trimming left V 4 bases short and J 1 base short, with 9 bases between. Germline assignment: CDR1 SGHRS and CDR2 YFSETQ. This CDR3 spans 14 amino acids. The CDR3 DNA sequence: TGCGCCAGCAGCCTCGGGGATTCCTACAATGAGCAGTTCTTC. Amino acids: CASSLGDSYNEQFF.

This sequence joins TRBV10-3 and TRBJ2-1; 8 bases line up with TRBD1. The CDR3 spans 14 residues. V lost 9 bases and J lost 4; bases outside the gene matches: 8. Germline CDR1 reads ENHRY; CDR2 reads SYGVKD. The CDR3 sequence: CAIGAGTGYNEQFF. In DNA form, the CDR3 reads TGTGCCATTGGCGCCGGGACAGGATACAATGAGCAGTTCTTC.

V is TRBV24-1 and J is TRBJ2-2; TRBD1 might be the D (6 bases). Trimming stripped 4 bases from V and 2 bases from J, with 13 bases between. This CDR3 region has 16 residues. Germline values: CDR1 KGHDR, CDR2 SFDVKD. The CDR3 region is CATSDRRTVNTGELFF. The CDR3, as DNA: TGTGCCACCAGTGACCGGCGGACAGTTAACACCGGGGAGCTGTTTTTT.

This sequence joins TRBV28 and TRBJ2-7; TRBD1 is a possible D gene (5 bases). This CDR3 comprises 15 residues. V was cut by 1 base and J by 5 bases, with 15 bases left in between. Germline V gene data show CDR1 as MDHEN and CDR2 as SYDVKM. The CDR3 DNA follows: TGTGCCAGCAGTTTATATCAGGGTCCTCACGACGAGCAGTACTTC. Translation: CASSLYQGPHDEQYF.

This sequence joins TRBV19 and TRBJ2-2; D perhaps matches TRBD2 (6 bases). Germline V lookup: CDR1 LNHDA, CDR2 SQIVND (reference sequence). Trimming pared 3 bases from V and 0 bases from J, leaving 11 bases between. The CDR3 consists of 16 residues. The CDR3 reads CASSISASANTGELFF. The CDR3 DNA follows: TGTGCCAGTAGTATCTCGGCTAGCGCGAACACCGGGGAGCTGTTTTTT.

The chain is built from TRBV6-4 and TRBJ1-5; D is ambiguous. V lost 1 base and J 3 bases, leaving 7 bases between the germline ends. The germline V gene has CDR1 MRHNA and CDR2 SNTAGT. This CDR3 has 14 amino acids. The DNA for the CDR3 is TGTGCCAGCAGTGACTTGACACTCAATCAGCCCCAGCATTTT. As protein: CASSDLTLNQPQHF.

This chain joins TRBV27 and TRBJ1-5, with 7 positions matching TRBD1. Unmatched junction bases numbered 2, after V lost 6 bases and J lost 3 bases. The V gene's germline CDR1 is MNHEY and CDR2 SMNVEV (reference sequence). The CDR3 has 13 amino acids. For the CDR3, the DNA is TGTGCCAGCAGAGACAGGGCCAATCAGCCCCAGCATTTT. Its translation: CASRDRANQPQHF.

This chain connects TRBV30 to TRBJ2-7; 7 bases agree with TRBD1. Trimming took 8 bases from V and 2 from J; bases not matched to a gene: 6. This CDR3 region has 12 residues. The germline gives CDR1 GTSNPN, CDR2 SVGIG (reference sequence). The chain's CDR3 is CARSGGTYEQYF. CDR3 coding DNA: TGTGCCAGATCAGGGGGAACCTACGAGCAGTACTTC. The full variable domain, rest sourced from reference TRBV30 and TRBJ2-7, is SQTIHQWPATLVQPVGSPLSLECTVEGTSNPNLYWYRQAAGRGLQLLFYSVGIGQISSEVPQNLSASRPQDRQFILSSKKLLLSDSGFYLCARSGGTYEQYFGPGTRLTVT.

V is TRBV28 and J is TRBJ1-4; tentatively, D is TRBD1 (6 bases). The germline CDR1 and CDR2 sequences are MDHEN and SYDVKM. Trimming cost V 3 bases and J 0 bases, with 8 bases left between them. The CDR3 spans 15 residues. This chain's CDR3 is CASSLGQATNEKLFF. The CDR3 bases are TGTGCCAGCAGTTTGGGACAAGCAACTAATGAAAAACTGTTTTTT. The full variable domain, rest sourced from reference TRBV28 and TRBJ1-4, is DVKVTQSSRYLVKRTGEKVFLECVQDMDHENMFWYRQDPGLGLRLIYFSYDVKMKEKGDIPEGYSVSREKKERFSLILESASTNQTSMYLCASSLGQATNEKLFFGSGTQLSVL.

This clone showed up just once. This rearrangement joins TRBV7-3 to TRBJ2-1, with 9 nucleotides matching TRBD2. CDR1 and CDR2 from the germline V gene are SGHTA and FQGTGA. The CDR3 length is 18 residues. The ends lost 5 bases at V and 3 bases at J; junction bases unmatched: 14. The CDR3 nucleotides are TGTGCCAGCAGCCCCCTAGCGGGATTGGATCGAGACTACAATGAGCAGTTCTTC. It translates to CASSPLAGLDRDYNEQFF.

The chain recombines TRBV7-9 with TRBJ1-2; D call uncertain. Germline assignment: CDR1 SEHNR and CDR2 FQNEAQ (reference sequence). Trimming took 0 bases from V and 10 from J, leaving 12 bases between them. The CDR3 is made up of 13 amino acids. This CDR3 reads CASSLARAELYTF. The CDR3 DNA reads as TGTGCCAGCAGCTTAGCGCGGGCCGAACTCTACACCTTC.

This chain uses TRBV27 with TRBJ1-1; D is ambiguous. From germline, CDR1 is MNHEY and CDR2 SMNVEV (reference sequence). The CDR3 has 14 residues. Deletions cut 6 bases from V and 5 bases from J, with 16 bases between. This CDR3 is CASSVGSSGTEAFF. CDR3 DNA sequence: TGTGCCAGCAGCGTAGGGTCATCGGGGACTGAAGCTTTCTTT.

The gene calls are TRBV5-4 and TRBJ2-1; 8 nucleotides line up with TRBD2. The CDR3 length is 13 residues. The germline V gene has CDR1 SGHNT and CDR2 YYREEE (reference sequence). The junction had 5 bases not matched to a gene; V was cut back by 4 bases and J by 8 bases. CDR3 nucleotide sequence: TGTGCCAGCAGCCCGGGGACTAGTGATGAGCAGTTCTTC. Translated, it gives CASSPGTSDEQFF.

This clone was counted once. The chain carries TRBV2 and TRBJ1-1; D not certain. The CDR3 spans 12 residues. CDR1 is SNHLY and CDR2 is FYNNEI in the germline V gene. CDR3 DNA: TGTAGCCAGCGGGTTGGGAACACTGAAGCTTTCTTT. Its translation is CSQRVGNTEAFF.

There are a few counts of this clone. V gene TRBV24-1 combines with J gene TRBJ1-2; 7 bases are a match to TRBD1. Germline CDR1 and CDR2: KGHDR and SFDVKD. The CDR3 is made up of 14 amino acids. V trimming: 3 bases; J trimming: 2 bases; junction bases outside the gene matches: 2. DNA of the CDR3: TGTGCCACCAGTGATCGGACAGGAAACTATGGCTACACCTTC. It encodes CATSDRTGNYGYTF.

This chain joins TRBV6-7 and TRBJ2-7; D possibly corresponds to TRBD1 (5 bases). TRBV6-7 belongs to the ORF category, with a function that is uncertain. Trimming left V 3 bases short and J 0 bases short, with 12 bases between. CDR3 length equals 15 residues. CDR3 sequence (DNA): TGTGCCAGCAGTTATAAGGGGATGGCCTCCTACGAGCAGTACTTC. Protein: CASSYKGMASYEQYF.

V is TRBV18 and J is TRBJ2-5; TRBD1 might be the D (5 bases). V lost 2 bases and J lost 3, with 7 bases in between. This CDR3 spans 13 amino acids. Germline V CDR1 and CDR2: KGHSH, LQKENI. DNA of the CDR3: TGTGCCAGCTCACCAGGGGCCAAAGAGACCCAGTACTTC. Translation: CASSPGAKETQYF.

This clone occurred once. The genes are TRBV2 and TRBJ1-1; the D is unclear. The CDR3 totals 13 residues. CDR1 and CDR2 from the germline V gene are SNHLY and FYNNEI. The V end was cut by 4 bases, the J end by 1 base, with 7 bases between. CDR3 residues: CASSGQKNTEAFF. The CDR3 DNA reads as TGTGCCAGCAGTGGGCAGAAGAACACTGAAGCTTTCTTT. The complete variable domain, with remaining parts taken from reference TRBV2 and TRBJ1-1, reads EPEVTQTPSHQVTQMGQEVILRCVPISNHLYFYWYRQILGQKVEFLVSFYNNEISEKSEIFDDQFSVERPDGSNFTLKIRSTKLEDSAMYFCASSGQKNTEAFFGQGTRLTVV.

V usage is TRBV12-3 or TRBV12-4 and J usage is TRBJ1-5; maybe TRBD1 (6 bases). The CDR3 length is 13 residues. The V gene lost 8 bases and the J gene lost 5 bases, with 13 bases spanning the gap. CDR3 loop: CASSGGRDQPQHF. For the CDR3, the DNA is TGTGCCAGCTCCGGGGGGCGCGATCAGCCCCAGCATTTT.

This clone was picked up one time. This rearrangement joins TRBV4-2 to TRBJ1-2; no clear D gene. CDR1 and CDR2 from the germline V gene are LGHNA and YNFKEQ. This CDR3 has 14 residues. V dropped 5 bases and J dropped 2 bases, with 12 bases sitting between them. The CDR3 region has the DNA TGTGCCAGCAGCGCCCTTGTACAAAACTATGGCTACACCTTC. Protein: CASSALVQNYGYTF.

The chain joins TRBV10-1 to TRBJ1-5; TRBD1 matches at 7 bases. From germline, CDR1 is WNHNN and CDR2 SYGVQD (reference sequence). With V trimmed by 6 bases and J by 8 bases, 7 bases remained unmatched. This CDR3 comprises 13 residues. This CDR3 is CASSEDRFKPQHF. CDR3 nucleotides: TGCGCCAGCAGCGAGGACAGGTTCAAGCCCCAGCATTTT.

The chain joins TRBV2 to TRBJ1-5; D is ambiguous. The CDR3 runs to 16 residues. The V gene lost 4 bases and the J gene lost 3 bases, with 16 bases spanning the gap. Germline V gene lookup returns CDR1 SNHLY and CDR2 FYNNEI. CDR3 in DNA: TGTGCCAGCAGTGGTTCCCTGAGGGAGGTCAATCAGCCCCAGCATTTT. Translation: CASSGSLREVNQPQHF.

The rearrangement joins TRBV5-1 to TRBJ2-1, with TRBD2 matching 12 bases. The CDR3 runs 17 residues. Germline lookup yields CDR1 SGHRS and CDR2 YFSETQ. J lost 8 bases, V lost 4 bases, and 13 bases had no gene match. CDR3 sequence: CASSPDRTSGRWYEQFF. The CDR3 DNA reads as TGCGCCAGCAGCCCGGACCGAACTAGCGGGAGGTGGTATGAGCAGTTCTTC.

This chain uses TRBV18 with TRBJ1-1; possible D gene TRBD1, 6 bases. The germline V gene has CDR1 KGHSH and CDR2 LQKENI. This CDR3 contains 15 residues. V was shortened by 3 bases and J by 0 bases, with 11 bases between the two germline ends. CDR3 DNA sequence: TGTGCCAGCTCACCTACAGGGATGGTGAACACTGAAGCTTTCTTT. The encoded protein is CASSPTGMVNTEAFF.

In DNA, the CDR3 is TGTGCCTGGACGAATGGGGGCATCTATGGCTACACCTTC. This sequence encodes CAWTNGGIYGYTF. This chain connects TRBV30 to TRBJ1-2; tentative D call: TRBD1 (6 bases). Germline CDR1 and CDR2: GTSNPN and SVGIG (reference sequence). This CDR3 comprises 13 residues. The V and J ends lost 4 bases and 4 bases respectively, with 13 bases between them.

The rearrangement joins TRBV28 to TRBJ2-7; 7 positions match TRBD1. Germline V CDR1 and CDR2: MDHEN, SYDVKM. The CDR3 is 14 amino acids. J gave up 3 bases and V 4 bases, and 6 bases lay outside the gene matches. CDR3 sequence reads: CASSSRQGFYEQYF. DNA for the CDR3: TGTGCCAGCAGTTCCAGACAGGGATTCTACGAGCAGTACTTC.

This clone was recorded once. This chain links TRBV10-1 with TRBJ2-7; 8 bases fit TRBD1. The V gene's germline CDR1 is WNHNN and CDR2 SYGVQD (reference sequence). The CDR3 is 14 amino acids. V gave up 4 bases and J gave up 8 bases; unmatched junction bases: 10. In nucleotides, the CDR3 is TGCGCCAGCAGTGGGGGACAGGCGCCAGTCAAGCAGTACTTC. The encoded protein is CASSGGQAPVKQYF.

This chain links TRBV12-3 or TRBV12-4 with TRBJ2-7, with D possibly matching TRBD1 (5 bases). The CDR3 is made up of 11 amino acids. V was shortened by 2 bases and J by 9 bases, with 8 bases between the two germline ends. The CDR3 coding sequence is TGTGCCAGCAGTTTAAAGGGGTGGCAGTACTTC. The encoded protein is CASSLKGWQYF.